One and the same sample provided the 9 T cell receptor beta chains below, sequenced in a study of T cells after yellow fever vaccination. TCRdb re-analysed the 5' RACE reads in MiXCR, keeping a single row per CDR3 protein. The sample includes 500,000 to 650,000 distinct CDR3 sequences, around 16% of them seen just once. This sample comprised PBMCs, obtained roughly 5 days after the first yellow fever vaccination. Every receptor here comes from a man between 18 and 35 years old who received the YFV17D yellow fever vaccine.

This clonotype was observed a handful of times. V is TRBV7-9 and J is TRBJ2-5, with 9 bases aligning to TRBD1. Germline V gene lookup returns CDR1 SEHNR and CDR2 FQNEAQ (reference sequence). V shed 5 bases, J shed 5 bases, and the junction held 9 bases outside the gene matches. The CDR3 extends over 15 amino acids. This CDR3 is CASSRAQGARETQYF. The CDR3 bases are TGTGCCAGCAGCCGTGCACAGGGGGCTAGGGAGACCCAGTACTTC.

The V and J genes are TRBV5-1 and TRBJ1-5; TRBD1 matches 8 bases. The CDR3 runs 16 residues. Trimming at V came to 4 bases and at J to 5 bases, leaving 11 bases not matched to a gene. CDR1 and CDR2 from the germline V gene are SGHRS and YFSETQ. The CDR3 sequence is CASSDYRQGAYQPQHF. The CDR3 bases are TGCGCCAGCAGCGATTATCGGCAGGGGGCTTATCAGCCCCAGCATTTT. The whole variable domain, remainder taken from reference TRBV5-1 and TRBJ1-5, is KAGVTQTPRYLIKTRGQQVTLSCSPISGHRSVSWYQQTPGQGLQFLFEYFSETQRNKGNFPGRFSGRQFSNSRSEMNVSTLELGDSALYLCASSDYRQGAYQPQHFGDGTRLSIL.

V and J are TRBV7-3 and TRBJ2-1; tentative D call: TRBD2 (6 bases). The germline CDR1 and CDR2 sequences are SGHTA and FQGTGA. This CDR3 is built from 15 residues. The ends were cut back, 3 bases at V and 5 bases at J, with 14 bases in the middle. This chain's CDR3 is CASSFRLGLNNEQFF. CDR3 nucleotides: TGTGCCAGCAGCTTCAGACTAGGTCTTAACAATGAGCAGTTCTTC.

The chain recombines TRBV7-9 with TRBJ2-5, with 10 bases lining up with TRBD2. CDR1 SEHNR and CDR2 FQNEAQ come from the germline V gene (reference sequence). The CDR3 contains 14 residues. Germline trimming cut 4 bases from V and 4 bases from J; bases unmatched to any gene: 3. CDR3 in DNA: TGTGCCAGCAGCTACGGACTAGCGGTAGAGACCCAGTACTTC. Encoded protein: CASSYGLAVETQYF. Looking up the rest from reference TRBV7-9 and TRBJ2-5 gives the full variable domain: DTGVSQNPRHKITKRGQNVTFRCDPISEHNRLYWYRQTLGQGPEFLTYFQNEAQLEKSRLLSDRFSAERPKGSFSTLEIQRTEQGDSAMYLCASSYGLAVETQYFGPGTRLLVL.

V and J are TRBV12-3 or TRBV12-4 and TRBJ1-1, with 8 bases fitting TRBD1. The CDR3 totals 15 residues. V was pared by 6 bases and J by 5 bases, with 11 bases of the junction left unmatched. The DNA of the CDR3 is TGTGCCAGCAGGGGGGGGCAGGGGGCAGGTACTGAAGCTTTCTTT. This gives the protein CASRGGQGAGTEAFF.

The genes are TRBV7-8 and TRBJ2-7; perhaps TRBD1 as D (5 bases). Germline assignment: CDR1 SGHVS and CDR2 FQNEAQ. The ends were cut back, 1 base at V and 3 bases at J, with 13 bases in the middle. CDR3 size: 15 residues. The CDR3 protein is CASSLVAGISYEQYF. For the CDR3, the DNA is TGTGCCAGCAGCTTAGTGGCAGGGATAAGCTACGAGCAGTACTTC.

This clonotype occurred a few times. The V call is TRBV3-1, the J call TRBJ1-5; 7 bases align to TRBD1. V trimming: 1 base; J trimming: 7 bases; junction bases outside the gene matches: 4. Germline-derived CDR1 and CDR2 are LGHDT and YNNKEL (reference sequence). There are 14 residues in the CDR3. The CDR3 is CASSQGTGEQPQHF. The DNA for the CDR3 is TGTGCCAGCAGCCAAGGGACAGGAGAACAGCCCCAGCATTTT. Looking up the rest from reference TRBV3-1 and TRBJ1-5 gives the full variable domain: DTAVSQTPKYLVTQMGNDKSIKCEQNLGHDTMYWYKQDSKKFLKIMFSYNNKELIINETVPNRFSPKSPDKAHLNLHINSLELGDSAVYFCASSQGTGEQPQHFGDGTRLSIL.

The gene calls are TRBV7-9 and TRBJ1-5; TRBD1 matches 7 bases. The CDR3 consists of 15 residues. CDR1 SEHNR and CDR2 FQNEAQ come from the germline V gene (reference sequence). V shed 5 bases, J shed 0 bases, and the junction held 4 bases outside the gene matches. The CDR3 region has the DNA TGTGCCAGCAGCCGAGGGGACAGTAGCAATCAGCCCCAGCATTTT. Amino acid sequence: CASSRGDSSNQPQHF.

This clonotype occurred a few times. This chain uses TRBV6-2 or TRBV6-3 with TRBJ2-5, with TRBD2 as a possible D gene (7 bases). Germline loops: CDR1 MNHEY, CDR2 SVGEGT. With 6 bases removed from V and 3 bases from J, the gap between germline ends came to 14 bases. CDR3 length equals 14 residues. In DNA form, the CDR3 reads TGTGCCAGCAGGCGGGGGCCTCCCGAAGAGACCCAGTACTTC. Its protein is CASRRGPPEETQYF.